This T cell receptor beta chain came from a study of cytomegalovirus exposure and HLA in healthy donors. A multiplex PCR was run with 60 Vbeta primers and 13 Jbeta primers. Sequencing was performed with immunoSEQ multiplex PCR; in TCRdb, only in-frame clones are kept and a portion is missing. The sample includes more than 110,000 clones, approximately 80% seen only once; the top ten take roughly 4.3%. The TCR was taken from a male donor in good health and CMV-seronegative. Sequenced material: PBMCs.

CDR3 bases: TGTGCCAGCAGCCCTCGACAGGACTTCCAAGAGACCCAGTACTTC. As protein: CASSPRQDFQETQYF. The chain recombines TRBV2 with TRBJ2-5; weak D call: TRBD1 (6 bases). V gave up 6 bases and J gave up 1 base, with 15 bases separating them. In germline, CDR1 is SNHLY, CDR2 FYNNEI. The CDR3 is 15 residues long.